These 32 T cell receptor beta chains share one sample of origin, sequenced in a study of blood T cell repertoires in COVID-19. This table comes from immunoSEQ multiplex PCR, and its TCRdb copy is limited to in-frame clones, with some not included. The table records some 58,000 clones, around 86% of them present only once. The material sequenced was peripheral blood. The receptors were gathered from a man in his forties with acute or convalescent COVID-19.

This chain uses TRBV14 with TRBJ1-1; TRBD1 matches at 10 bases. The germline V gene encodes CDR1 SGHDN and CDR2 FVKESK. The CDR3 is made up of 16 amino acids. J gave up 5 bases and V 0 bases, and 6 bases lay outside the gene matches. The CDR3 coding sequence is TGTGCCAGCAGCCAAGAAGAGGACAGGGGGAGAACTGAAGCTTTCTTT. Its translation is CASSQEEDRGRTEAFF.

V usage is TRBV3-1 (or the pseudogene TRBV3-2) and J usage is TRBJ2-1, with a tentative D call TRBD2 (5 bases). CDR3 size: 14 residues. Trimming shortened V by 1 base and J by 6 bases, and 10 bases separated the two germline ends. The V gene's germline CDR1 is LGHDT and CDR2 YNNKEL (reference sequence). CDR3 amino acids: CASSQGARVNEQFF. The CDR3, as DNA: TGTGCCAGCAGCCAAGGGGCGAGGGTCAATGAGCAGTTCTTC.

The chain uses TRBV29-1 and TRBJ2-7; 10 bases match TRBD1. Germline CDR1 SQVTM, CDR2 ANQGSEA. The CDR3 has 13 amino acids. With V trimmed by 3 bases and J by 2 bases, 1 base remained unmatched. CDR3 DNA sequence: TGCAGCGTTGAGGGGACAGGGGCCTACGAGCAGTACTTC. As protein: CSVEGTGAYEQYF.

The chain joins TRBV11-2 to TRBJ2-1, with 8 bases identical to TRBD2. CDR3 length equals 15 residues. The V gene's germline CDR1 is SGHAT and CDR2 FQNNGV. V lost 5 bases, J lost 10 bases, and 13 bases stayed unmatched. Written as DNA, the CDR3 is TGTGCCAGCAGCCGAGACGGGGGGGCGACGGCAGAGCAGTTCTTC. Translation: CASSRDGGATAEQFF.

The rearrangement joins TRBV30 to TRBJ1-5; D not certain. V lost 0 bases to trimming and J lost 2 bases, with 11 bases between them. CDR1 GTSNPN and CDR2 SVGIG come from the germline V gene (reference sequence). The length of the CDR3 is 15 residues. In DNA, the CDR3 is TGTGCCTGGAGTGTACGGGGAACGGGCAATCAGCCCCAGCATTTT. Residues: CAWSVRGTGNQPQHF.

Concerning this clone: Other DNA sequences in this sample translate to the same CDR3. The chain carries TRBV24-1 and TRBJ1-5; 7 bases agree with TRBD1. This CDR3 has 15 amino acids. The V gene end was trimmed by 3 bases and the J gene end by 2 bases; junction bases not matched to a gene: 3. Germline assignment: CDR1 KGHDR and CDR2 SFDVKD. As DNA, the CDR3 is TGTGCCACCAGTGATCCCGGACAGGGCAATCAGCCCCAGCATTTT. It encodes CATSDPGQGNQPQHF.

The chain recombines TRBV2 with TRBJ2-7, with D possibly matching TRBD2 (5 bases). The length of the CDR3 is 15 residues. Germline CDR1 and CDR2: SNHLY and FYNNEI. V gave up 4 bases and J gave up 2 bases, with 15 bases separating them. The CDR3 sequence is CASSVRPTNTYEQYF. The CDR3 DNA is TGTGCCAGCAGTGTACGGCCGACTAATACCTACGAGCAGTACTTC.

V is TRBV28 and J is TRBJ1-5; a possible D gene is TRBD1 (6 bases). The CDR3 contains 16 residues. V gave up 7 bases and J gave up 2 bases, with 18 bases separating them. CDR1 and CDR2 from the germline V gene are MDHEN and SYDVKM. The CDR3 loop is CASTPARGKGNQPQHF. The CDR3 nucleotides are TGTGCCAGCACCCCAGCCAGGGGCAAGGGCAATCAGCCCCAGCATTTT. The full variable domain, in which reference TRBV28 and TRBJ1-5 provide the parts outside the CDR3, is DVKVTQSSRYLVKRTGEKVFLECVQDMDHENMFWYRQDPGLGLRLIYFSYDVKMKEKGDIPEGYSVSREKKERFSLILESASTNQTSMYLCASTPARGKGNQPQHFGDGTRLSIL.

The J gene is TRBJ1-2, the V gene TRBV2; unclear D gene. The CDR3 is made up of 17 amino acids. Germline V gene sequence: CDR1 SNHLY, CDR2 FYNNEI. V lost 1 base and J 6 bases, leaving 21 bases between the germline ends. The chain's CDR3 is CASSEDSSLPGSDGYTF. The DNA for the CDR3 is TGTGCCAGCAGTGAAGACAGCTCACTTCCCGGCTCTGATGGCTACACCTTC.

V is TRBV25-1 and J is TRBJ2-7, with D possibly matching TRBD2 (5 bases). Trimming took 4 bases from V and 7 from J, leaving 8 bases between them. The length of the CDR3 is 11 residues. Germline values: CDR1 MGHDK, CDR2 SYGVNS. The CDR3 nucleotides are TGTGCCAGCAGTGTAGGCGGGGAGCAGTACTTC. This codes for CASSVGGEQYF.

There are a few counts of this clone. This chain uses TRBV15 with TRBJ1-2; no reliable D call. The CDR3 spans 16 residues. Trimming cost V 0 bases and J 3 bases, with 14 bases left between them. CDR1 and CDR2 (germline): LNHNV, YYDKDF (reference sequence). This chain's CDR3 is CATSRDPRTAHYGYTF. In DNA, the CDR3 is TGTGCCACCAGCAGAGATCCACGCACAGCTCACTATGGCTACACCTTC. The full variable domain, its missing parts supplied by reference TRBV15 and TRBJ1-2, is DAMVIQNPRYQVTQFGKPVTLSCSQTLNHNVMYWYQQKSSQAPKLLFHYYDKDFNNEADTPDNFQSRRPNTSFCFLDIRSPGLGDTAMYLCATSRDPRTAHYGYTFGSGTRLTVV.

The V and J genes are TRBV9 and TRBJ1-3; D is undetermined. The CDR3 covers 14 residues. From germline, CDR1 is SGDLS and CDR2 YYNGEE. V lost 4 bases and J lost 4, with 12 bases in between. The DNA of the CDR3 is TGTGCCAGCAGCCCCAGTGCAGGCGGAAACACCATATATTTT. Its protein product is CASSPSAGGNTIYF.

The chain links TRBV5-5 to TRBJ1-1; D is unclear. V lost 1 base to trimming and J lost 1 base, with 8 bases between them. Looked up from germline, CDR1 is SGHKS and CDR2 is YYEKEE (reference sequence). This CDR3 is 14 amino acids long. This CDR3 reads CASSLRVTNTEAFF. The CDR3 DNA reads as TGTGCCAGCAGCTTGCGGGTCACGAACACTGAAGCTTTCTTT. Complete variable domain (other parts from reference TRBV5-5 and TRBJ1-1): DAGVTQSPTHLIKTRGQQVTLRCSPISGHKSVSWYQQVLGQGPQFIFQYYEKEERGRGNFPDRFSARQFPNYSSELNVNALLLGDSALYLCASSLRVTNTEAFFGQGTRLTVV.

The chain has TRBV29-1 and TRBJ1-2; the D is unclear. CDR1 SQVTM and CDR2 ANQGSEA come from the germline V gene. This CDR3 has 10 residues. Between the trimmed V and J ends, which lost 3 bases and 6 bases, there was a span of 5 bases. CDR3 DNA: TGCAGCGTTGACGCAGATGGCTACACCTTC. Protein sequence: CSVDADGYTF.

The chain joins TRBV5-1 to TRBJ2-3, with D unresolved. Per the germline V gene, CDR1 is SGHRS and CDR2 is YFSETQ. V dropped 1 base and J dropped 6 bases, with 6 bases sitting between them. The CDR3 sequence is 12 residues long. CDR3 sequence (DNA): TGCGCCAGCAGCTTGAACGGGGATACGCAGTATTTT. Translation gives CASSLNGDTQYF.

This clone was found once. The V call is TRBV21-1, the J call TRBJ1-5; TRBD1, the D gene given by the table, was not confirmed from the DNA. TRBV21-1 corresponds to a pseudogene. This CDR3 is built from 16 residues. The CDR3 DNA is TGTGCCAGCAGCATTCGGGACAGGGTTTCCAATCAGCCCCAGCATTTT. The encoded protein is CASSIRDRVSNQPQHF.

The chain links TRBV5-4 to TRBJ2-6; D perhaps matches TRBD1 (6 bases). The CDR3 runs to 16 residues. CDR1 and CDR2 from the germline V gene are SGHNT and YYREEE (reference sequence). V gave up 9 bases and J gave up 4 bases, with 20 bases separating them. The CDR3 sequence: CATEPGHAKGANVLTF. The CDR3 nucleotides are TGTGCCACAGAACCGGGACACGCGAAGGGGGCCAACGTCCTGACTTTC.

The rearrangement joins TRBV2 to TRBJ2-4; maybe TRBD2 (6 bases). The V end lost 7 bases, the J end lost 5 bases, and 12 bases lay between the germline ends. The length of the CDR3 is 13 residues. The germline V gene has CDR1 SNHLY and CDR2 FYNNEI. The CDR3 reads CASNSGGQNIQYF. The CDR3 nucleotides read TGTGCCAGCAATTCCGGGGGACAAAACATTCAGTACTTC.

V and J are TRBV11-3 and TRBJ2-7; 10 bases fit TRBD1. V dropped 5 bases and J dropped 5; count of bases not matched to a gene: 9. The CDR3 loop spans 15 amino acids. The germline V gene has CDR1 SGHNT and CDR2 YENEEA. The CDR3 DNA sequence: TGTGCCAGCAGCAGACGAGGGACAGGGGTCGACGAGCAGTACTTC. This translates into CASSRRGTGVDEQYF. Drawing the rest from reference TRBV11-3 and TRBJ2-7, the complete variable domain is EAGVVQSPRYKIIEKKQPVAFWCNPISGHNTLYWYLQNLGQGPELLIRYENEEAVDDSQLPKDRFSAERLKGVDSTLKIQPAELGDSAVYLCASSRRGTGVDEQYFGPGTRLTVT.

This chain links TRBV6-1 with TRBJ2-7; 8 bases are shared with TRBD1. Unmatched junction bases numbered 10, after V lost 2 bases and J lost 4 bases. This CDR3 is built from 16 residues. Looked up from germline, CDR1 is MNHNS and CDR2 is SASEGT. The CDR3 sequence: CASSEHGGDRLYEQYF. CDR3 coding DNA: TGTGCCAGCAGTGAACATGGAGGGGACAGGTTATACGAGCAGTACTTC.

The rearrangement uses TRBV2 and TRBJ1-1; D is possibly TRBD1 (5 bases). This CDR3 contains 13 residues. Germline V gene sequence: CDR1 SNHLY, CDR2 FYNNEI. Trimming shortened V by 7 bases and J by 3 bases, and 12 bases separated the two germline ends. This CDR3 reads CASTPNRYTEAFF. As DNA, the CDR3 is TGTGCCAGCACTCCTAACAGGTACACTGAAGCTTTCTTT.

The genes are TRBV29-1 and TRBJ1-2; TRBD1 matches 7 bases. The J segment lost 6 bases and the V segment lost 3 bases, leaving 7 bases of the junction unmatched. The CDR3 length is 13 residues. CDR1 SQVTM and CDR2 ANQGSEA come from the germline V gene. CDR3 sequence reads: CSVELTGRDGYTF. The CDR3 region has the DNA TGCAGCGTTGAGTTGACAGGGCGTGATGGCTACACCTTC.

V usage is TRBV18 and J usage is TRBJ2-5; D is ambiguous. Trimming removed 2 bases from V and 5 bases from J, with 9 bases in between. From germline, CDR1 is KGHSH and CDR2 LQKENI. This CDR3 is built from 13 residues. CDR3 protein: CASSPRHGETQYF. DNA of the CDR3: TGTGCCAGCTCACCAAGACATGGGGAGACCCAGTACTTC.

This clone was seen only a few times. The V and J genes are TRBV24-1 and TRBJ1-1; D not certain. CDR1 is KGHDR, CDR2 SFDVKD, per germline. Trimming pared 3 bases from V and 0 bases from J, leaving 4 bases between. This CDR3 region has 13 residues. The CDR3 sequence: CATSDIMNTEAFF. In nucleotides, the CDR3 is TGTGCCACCAGTGATATCATGAACACTGAAGCTTTCTTT.

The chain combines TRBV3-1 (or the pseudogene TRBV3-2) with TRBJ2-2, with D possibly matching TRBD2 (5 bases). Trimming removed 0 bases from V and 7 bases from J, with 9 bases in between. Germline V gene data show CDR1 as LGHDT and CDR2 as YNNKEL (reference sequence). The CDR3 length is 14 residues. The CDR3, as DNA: TGTGCCAGCAGCCAAGATCTAGGAGGCGGGGAGCTGTTTTTT. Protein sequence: CASSQDLGGGELFF.

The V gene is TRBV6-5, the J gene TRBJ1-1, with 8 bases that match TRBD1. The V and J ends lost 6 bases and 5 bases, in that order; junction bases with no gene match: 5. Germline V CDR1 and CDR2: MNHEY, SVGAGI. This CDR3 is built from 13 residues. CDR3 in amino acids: CASRRQGKTEAFF. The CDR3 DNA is TGTGCCAGCAGACGACAGGGGAAGACTGAAGCTTTCTTT.

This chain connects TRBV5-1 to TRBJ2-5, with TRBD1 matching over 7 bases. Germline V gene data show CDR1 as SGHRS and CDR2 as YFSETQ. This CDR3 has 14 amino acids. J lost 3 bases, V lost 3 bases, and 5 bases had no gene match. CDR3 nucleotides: TGCGCCAGCAGCTCGGCCACAGGGGAAGAGACCCAGTACTTC. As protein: CASSSATGEETQYF.

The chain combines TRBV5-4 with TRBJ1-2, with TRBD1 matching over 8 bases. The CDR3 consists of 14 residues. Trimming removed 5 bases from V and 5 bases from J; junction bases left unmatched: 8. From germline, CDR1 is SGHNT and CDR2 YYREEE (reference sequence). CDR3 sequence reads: CASRPTGDRYGYTF. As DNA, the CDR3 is TGTGCCAGCAGACCGACAGGGGACCGGTATGGCTACACCTTC.

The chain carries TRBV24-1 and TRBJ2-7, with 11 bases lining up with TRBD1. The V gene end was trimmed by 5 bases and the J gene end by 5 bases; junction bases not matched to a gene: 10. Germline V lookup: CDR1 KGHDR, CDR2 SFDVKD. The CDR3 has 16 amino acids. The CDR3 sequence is CATSGGQGVPRNEQYF. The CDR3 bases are TGTGCCACCAGTGGGGGACAGGGGGTCCCGCGGAACGAGCAGTACTTC.

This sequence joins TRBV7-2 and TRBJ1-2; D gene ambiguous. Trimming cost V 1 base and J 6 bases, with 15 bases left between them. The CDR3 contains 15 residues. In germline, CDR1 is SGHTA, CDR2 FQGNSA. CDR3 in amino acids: CASSLGVWAYDGYTF. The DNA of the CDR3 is TGTGCCAGCAGCTTAGGGGTTTGGGCGTACGATGGCTACACCTTC.

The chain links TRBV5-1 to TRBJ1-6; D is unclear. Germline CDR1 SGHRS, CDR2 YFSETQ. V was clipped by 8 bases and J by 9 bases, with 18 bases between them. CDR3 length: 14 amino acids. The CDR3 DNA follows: TGCGCCAGTCGACCAGGAACCCAGGTTTCACCCCTCCACTTT. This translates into CASRPGTQVSPLHF. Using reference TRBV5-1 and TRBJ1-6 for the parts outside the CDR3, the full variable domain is KAGVTQTPRYLIKTRGQQVTLSCSPISGHRSVSWYQQTPGQGLQFLFEYFSETQRNKGNFPGRFSGRQFSNSRSEMNVSTLELGDSALYLCASRPGTQVSPLHFGNGTRLTVT.

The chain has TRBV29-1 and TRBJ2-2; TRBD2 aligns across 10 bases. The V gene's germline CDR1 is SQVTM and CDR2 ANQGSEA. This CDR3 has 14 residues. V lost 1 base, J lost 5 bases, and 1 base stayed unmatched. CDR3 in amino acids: CSVEVAGGTGELFF. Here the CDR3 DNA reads TGCAGCGTTGAAGTAGCGGGGGGTACCGGGGAGCTGTTTTTT.